One sample yielded the 17 T cell receptor beta chains listed below, sequenced in a study of T cells in Graves' hyperthyroidism and ophthalmopathy (dated by TCRdb to between 2019 and 2020). Libraries came from multiplex PCR. Instrument used: Illumina HiSeq 2000. TCR beta CDR3 regions were amplified from RNA transcripts. The first round of RT-PCR for the TCR CDR3 was performed with the HTBI primer set and the Qiagen OneStep RT-PCR kit. TCRdb reran the public reads through fastp at Q25 and MiXCR, keeping productive beta chains. Rows are unified per CDR3 protein, each entry keeping the most common DNA and genes. In this sample the table shows 350,000 to 400,000 distinct CDR3 sequences, approximately 19% of which occur a single time. Together, the top ten hold around 3.4% of the sample. The sequenced material came from blood. The source of these receptors is a woman aged 18 to 35 with Graves' hyperthyroidism.

This chain links TRBV12-3 or TRBV12-4 with TRBJ1-2, with D unresolved. CDR3 length equals 13 residues. V was cut by 7 bases and J by 7 bases, with 16 bases left in between. The CDR3 is CASTIAAGSGYTF. The CDR3 DNA sequence: TGTGCCAGCACCATAGCGGCAGGTAGTGGCTACACCTTC.

The chain has TRBV20-1 and TRBJ2-7; D possibly matches TRBD1 or TRBD2 (5 bases each). Deletions cut 1 base from V and 1 base from J, with 17 bases between. The CDR3 runs 16 residues. Germline assignment: CDR1 DFQATT and CDR2 SNEGSKA (reference sequence). The CDR3 loop reads CSARAGTMADSYEQYF. CDR3 coding DNA: TGCAGTGCTAGAGCCGGGACGATGGCAGATTCCTACGAGCAGTACTTC.

The chain employs TRBV3-1 and TRBJ2-5; D perhaps matches TRBD2 (6 bases). The CDR3 totals 16 residues. Trimming pared 0 bases from V and 2 bases from J, leaving 13 bases between. The V gene's germline CDR1 is LGHDT and CDR2 YNNKEL (reference sequence). As DNA, the CDR3 is TGTGCCAGCAGCCAAGATAATGATAGCGGACAAGAGACCCAGTACTTC. Translated, it gives CASSQDNDSGQETQYF.

The table lists this clonotype with many counts. The rearrangement joins TRBV28 to TRBJ1-2; the D is unclear. The CDR3 consists of 15 residues. V shed 6 bases and J shed 4 bases, with 18 bases lying between them. Germline V gene lookup returns CDR1 MDHEN and CDR2 SYDVKM. This CDR3 is CASSRLQVQSYGYTF. The CDR3, as DNA: TGTGCCAGCAGCCGCCTACAAGTTCAGAGCTATGGCTACACCTTC.

This clonotype was seen ten or more times. This chain's CDR3 is CASSSYGKIQETQYF. The CDR3, as DNA: TGTGCCAGCTCGTCCTACGGAAAAATACAAGAGACCCAGTACTTC. This chain links TRBV18 with TRBJ2-5; D remains ambiguous. The CDR3 contains 15 residues. In germline, CDR1 is KGHSH, CDR2 LQKENI. Trimming shortened V by 6 bases and J by 2 bases, and 16 bases separated the two germline ends.

This clonotype was recorded at least ten times. This chain uses TRBV2 with TRBJ1-1, with D perhaps matching TRBD1 (6 bases). This CDR3 has 16 amino acids. Deletions cut 6 bases from V and 6 bases from J, with 23 bases between. CDR1 and CDR2 from the germline V gene are SNHLY and FYNNEI. CDR3 DNA sequence: TGTGCCAGCAGCCTTTTGGACAGCCGTCGGGGGTCTGAAGCTTTCTTT. Its protein is CASSLLDSRRGSEAFF.

The gene calls are TRBV28 and TRBJ1-1; possibly TRBD1 for D (6 bases). The CDR3 loop spans 15 amino acids. Trimming took off 6 bases at V and 4 bases at J, with 18 bases between the two ends. Germline CDR1 reads MDHEN; CDR2 reads SYDVKM. CDR3 loop: CASRPAAGVGTEAFF. The CDR3 region has the DNA TGTGCCAGCAGGCCCGCGGCAGGGGTCGGCACTGAAGCTTTCTTT.

This clonotype was found many times. J is TRBJ1-1 and V is TRBV10-1, with D possibly TRBD1 on 5 matching bases. Deletions cut 6 bases from V and 3 bases from J, with 14 bases between. This CDR3 region has 14 residues. Germline values: CDR1 WNHNN, CDR2 SYGVQD (reference sequence). CDR3 loop: CASSTGTVHTEAFF. CDR3 coding DNA: TGCGCCAGCAGCACCGGGACGGTTCACACTGAAGCTTTCTTT.

This rearrangement joins TRBV18 to TRBJ1-5; 7 bases fit TRBD1. There are 17 residues in the CDR3. Germline CDR1 KGHSH, CDR2 LQKENI. The V gene end was trimmed by 3 bases and the J gene end by 2 bases; junction bases not matched to a gene: 10. The CDR3 protein is CASSPSQMGTGNQPQHF. The CDR3 DNA is TGTGCCAGCTCACCGAGTCAAATGGGGACAGGCAATCAGCCCCAGCATTTT.

This clonotype was seen at least ten times. This chain links TRBV6-4 with TRBJ1-3; TRBD1 aligns across 10 bases. The length of the CDR3 is 17 residues. J gave up 1 base and V 6 bases, and 9 bases lay outside the gene matches. CDR1 is MRHNA and CDR2 is SNTAGT in the germline V gene. CDR3 protein: CASRKTGGLGSGNTIYF. CDR3 bases: TGTGCCAGCAGAAAGACAGGGGGCCTAGGATCTGGAAACACCATATATTTT.

This clonotype was recorded at least ten times. V usage is TRBV28 and J usage is TRBJ1-6; no firm D call. The V end was cut by 6 bases, the J end by 0 bases, with 9 bases between. CDR1 and CDR2 (germline): MDHEN, SYDVKM. The CDR3 has 15 residues. CDR3 region: CASSSLSSYNSPLHF. CDR3 bases: TGTGCCAGCAGCTCACTCAGCTCCTATAATTCACCCCTCCACTTT.

This clonotype was found many times. V gene TRBV7-8 combines with J gene TRBJ2-5; 12 bases are shared with TRBD2. The V and J ends lost 0 bases and 1 base, in that order; junction bases with no gene match: 9. The CDR3 loop spans 19 amino acids. Looked up from germline, CDR1 is SGHVS and CDR2 is FQNEAQ. The CDR3 sequence is CASSLALGLAGISQETQYF. The DNA of the CDR3 is TGTGCCAGCAGCTTAGCGCTAGGACTAGCGGGGATTTCCCAAGAGACCCAGTACTTC.

This chain connects TRBV6-1 to TRBJ1-1, with TRBD1 matching over 10 bases. The CDR3 has 16 amino acids. J lost 1 base, V lost 5 bases, and 7 bases had no gene match. In germline, CDR1 is MNHNS, CDR2 SASEGT. CDR3 in DNA: TGTGCCAGCAGTCCCGGGACAGGGGCAGGGAACACTGAAGCTTTCTTT. It is translated as CASSPGTGAGNTEAFF.

The chain links TRBV15 to TRBJ2-5; D ambiguous. V was clipped by 0 bases and J by 5 bases, with 7 bases between them. Germline V lookup: CDR1 LNHNV, CDR2 YYDKDF (reference sequence). This CDR3 region has 13 residues. The CDR3 loop is CATSRDLSETQYF. CDR3 DNA sequence: TGTGCCACCAGCAGAGACCTTAGCGAGACCCAGTACTTC.

This clonotype was detected many times. The chain couples TRBV28 to TRBJ1-1, with D possibly being TRBD1 (6 bases). This CDR3 comprises 17 residues. The germline gives CDR1 MDHEN, CDR2 SYDVKM. V was cut by 5 bases and J by 3 bases, with 22 bases left in between. The CDR3 here is CASSPIFQGLGYTEAFF. The CDR3 DNA is TGTGCCAGCAGTCCCATATTTCAGGGGTTAGGGTACACTGAAGCTTTCTTT. The full variable domain, its missing parts supplied by reference TRBV28 and TRBJ1-1, is DVKVTQSSRYLVKRTGEKVFLECVQDMDHENMFWYRQDPGLGLRLIYFSYDVKMKEKGDIPEGYSVSREKKERFSLILESASTNQTSMYLCASSPIFQGLGYTEAFFGQGTRLTVV.

This clonotype was picked up many times. The rearrangement joins TRBV28 to TRBJ1-2; 7 positions agree with TRBD1. Trimming cost V 5 bases and J 4 bases; bases outside gene matches: 13. This CDR3 is built from 16 residues. The V gene's germline CDR1 is MDHEN and CDR2 SYDVKM. CDR3 residues: CASSRQGPAARYGYTF. The CDR3 DNA reads TGTGCCAGCAGTCGACAGGGACCAGCCGCTCGCTATGGCTACACCTTC.

The table lists this clonotype with many counts. The gene calls are TRBV10-3 and TRBJ2-7; D gene ambiguous. Trimming took 0 bases from V and 0 from J, leaving 3 bases between them. The CDR3 is 13 amino acids. Germline loops: CDR1 ENHRY, CDR2 SYGVKD. The CDR3 loop is CAISESSSYEQYF. DNA for the CDR3: TGTGCCATCAGTGAGTCAAGCTCCTACGAGCAGTACTTC.